This paragraph covers one T cell receptor beta chain sequence. The method was immunoSEQ multiplex PCR; TCRdb's version includes in-frame clones alone and lacks a portion of them. Of over 25,000 clones listed, roughly four fifths are singletons. With V trimmed by 6 bases and J by 7 bases, 9 bases remained unmatched. Germline lookup yields CDR1 SNHLY and CDR2 FYNNEI. The CDR3 contains 16 residues. This sample was included in a study of OX40 agonist ivuxolimab in advanced cancers. The input for sequencing was CD4+ or CD8+ T cells sorted from blood, taken in a trial of the OX40 agonist ivuxolimab. The clonotype was recovered from an adult with an advanced solid tumor such as melanoma, head and neck, liver or kidney cancer. The rearrangement links TRBV2 to TRBJ2-1, with 13 bases identical to TRBD2. In DNA, the CDR3 is TGTGCCAGCAGCCGAAGGTGGACTAGCGGGAGAAATGAGCAGTTCTTC. Its translation: CASSRRWTSGRNEQFF. The whole variable domain, filled in from reference TRBV2 and TRBJ2-1, reads EPEVTQTPSHQVTQMGQEVILRCVPISNHLYFYWYRQILGQKVEFLVSFYNNEISEKSEIFDDQFSVERPDGSNFTLKIRSTKLEDSAMYFCASSRRWTSGRNEQFFGPGTRLTVL.